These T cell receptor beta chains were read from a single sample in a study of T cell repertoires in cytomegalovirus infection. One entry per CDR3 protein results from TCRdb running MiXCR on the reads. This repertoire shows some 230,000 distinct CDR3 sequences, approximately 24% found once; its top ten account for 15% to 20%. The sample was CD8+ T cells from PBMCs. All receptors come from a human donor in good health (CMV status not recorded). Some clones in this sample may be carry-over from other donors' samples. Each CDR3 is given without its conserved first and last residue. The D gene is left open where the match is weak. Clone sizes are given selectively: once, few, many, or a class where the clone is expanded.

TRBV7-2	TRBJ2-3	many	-	ASSSYSRVETDTQY
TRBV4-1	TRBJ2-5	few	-	ASSQETGLGTQY
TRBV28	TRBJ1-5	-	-	ASSPPIYSNQPQH
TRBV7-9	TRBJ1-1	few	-	ASSQGSDEAF
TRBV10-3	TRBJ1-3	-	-	AISEEGSGNTIY
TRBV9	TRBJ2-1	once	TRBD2	ASSPLAGRDEQF
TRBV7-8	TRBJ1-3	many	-	ASSSWRDSGNTIY
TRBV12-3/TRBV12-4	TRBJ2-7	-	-	ASSTGTLGEQY
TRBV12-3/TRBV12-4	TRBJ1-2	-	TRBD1	ASSPTGVGYGYT
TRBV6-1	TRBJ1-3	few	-	ASSEDGSYFSGNTIY
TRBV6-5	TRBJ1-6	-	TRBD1	ASTPAQGFHNSPLH
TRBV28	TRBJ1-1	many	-	ASSPQGLNTEAF
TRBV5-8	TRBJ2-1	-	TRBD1	ASSFQGADEQF
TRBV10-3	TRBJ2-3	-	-	AISDRHGADTQY
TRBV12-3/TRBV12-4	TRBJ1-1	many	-	ASSLVIGNTEAF
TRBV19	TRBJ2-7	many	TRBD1	ASSRRDSSYEQY
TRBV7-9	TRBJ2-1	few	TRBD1	ASSSTVTGTGKNNEQF
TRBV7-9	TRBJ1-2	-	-	ASKPGYLDYGYT
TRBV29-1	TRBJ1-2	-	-	SVEDWNRAGYT
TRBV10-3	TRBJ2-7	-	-	AIRQETYEQY
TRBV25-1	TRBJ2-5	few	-	ASSLTGTPQETQY
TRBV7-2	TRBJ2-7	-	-	ASSLVWGGEQY
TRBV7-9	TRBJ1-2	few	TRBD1	ASSLAGQGSYGYT
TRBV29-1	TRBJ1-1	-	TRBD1	SAVGDRPNTEAF
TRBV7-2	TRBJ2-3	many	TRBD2	ASSLGLAGPLSTDTQY
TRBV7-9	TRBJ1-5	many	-	ASSDLNQPQH
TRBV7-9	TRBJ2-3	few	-	ASSLVWIEVGDTQY
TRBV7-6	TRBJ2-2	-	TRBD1	ASSPTWDRVPGVAGVLF
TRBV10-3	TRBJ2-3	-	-	AISEIVGATDTQY
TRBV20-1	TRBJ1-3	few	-	SARGSSGNTIY
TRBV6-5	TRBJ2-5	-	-	ASSLGWRDLQETQY
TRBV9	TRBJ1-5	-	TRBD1	ASSVGDRGLQPQH
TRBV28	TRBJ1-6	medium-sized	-	ASSFSDTNSPLH
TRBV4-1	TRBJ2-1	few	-	ASSTVGNEQF
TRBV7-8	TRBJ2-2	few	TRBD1	ASSLSTGAAGELF
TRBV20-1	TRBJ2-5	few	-	SAVDMQTQY
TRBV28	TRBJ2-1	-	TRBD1	ASSLLGTGIESEQF
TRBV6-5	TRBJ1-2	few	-	ASTDPTSNYGYT
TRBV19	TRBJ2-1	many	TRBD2	ASRLAPVGEQF
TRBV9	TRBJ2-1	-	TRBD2	ASSATSGTYNEQF
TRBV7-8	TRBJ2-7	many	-	ASSSGWGRIYEQY
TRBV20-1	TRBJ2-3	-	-	SAVGPTDTQY
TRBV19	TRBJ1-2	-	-	ASSMRGSVYGYT
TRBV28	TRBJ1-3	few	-	ASSLEGFSGNTIY
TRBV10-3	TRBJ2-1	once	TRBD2	AISVDEGGTYNKQF
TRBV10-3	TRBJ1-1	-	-	ATRVPTGVNTEAF
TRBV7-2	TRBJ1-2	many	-	ASSLVRGRVQNYGYT
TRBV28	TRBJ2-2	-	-	ASSGRDRMNTGELF
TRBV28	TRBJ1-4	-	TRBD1	ASSGDRGRNEKLF